Listed here are 2 T cell receptor beta chains from one sample, sequenced in a study of human T cells and chemical hapten exposure. Individual cDNA molecules (in the library) carried attached unique molecular identifiers. TCRdb reanalysed the reads using MiXCR and keeps one entry per CDR3 protein. The sample holds about 840 distinct CDR3 sequences, 64% seen once. The treatment: therapeutic diphenylcyclopropenone sensitization with weekly scalp DPC. The sample in question was whole blood, obtained before DPC sensitization or 2, 6, or about 24 weeks after (not recorded which). The receptors originated from an adult with alopecia areata. Some clones in this sample may be carry-over from other donors' samples. This table probably holds off-target reads from a library built for another chain.

The rearrangement links TRBV7-9 to TRBJ2-4, with TRBD1 matching over 8 bases. Trimming took 5 bases from V and 0 from J; bases not matched to a gene: 6. Germline V gene data show CDR1 as SEHNR and CDR2 as FQNEAQ (reference sequence). The CDR3 covers 16 residues. The CDR3 DNA reads TGTGCCAGCAGCCCGGACAGGGCGTCAGCCAAAAACATTCAGTACTTC. Protein: CASSPDRASAKNIQYF.

The rearrangement uses TRBV20-1 and TRBJ2-7; possible D gene TRBD1, 6 bases. This CDR3 contains 12 residues. The germline V gene encodes CDR1 DFQATT and CDR2 SNEGSKA (reference sequence). V lost 6 bases and J lost 3, with 12 bases in between. CDR3 amino acids: CSAGGPNYEQYF. The DNA of the CDR3 is TGCAGTGCAGGGGGACCCAACTACGAGCAGTACTTC.